One and the same sample provided the 9 T cell receptor beta chains below, sequenced in a study of OX40 agonist ivuxolimab in advanced cancers. Only in-frame clones appear in the TCRdb table, and some are missing; sequencing was by immunoSEQ multiplex PCR. The data show about 70,000 clones, about three quarters seen once. The material sequenced was CD4+ or CD8+ T cells sorted from blood, taken in a trial of the OX40 agonist ivuxolimab. The receptors were gathered from an adult with an advanced solid tumor such as melanoma, head and neck, liver or kidney cancer.

This clone was found once. This sequence joins TRBV6-5 and TRBJ2-1, with TRBD2 identical over 8 bases. V trimming: 8 bases; J trimming: 6 bases; junction bases outside the gene matches: 12. This CDR3 is 15 amino acids long. CDR1 and CDR2 (germline): MNHEY, SVGAGI. The CDR3 sequence: CASSPGLGNLNEQFF. For the CDR3, the DNA is TGTGCCAGCTCCCCGGGACTAGGGAACCTCAATGAGCAGTTCTTC.

The chain employs TRBV7-2 and TRBJ1-2, with 9 bases aligning to TRBD1. Germline V gene data show CDR1 as SGHTA and CDR2 as FQGNSA. V trimming: 4 bases; J trimming: 6 bases; junction bases outside the gene matches: 3. The CDR3 runs to 13 residues. In DNA form, the CDR3 reads TGTGCCAGCAGCTGGGGGACAGGGAATGGCTACACCTTC. Protein product: CASSWGTGNGYTF.

The genes are TRBV5-1 and TRBJ1-3; TRBD1 aligns across 9 bases. CDR1 SGHRS and CDR2 YFSETQ come from the germline V gene. The CDR3 has 16 residues. Trimming cost V 2 bases and J 0 bases; bases outside gene matches: 3. The CDR3 reads CASSFMTGGSGNTIYF. In nucleotides, the CDR3 is TGCGCCAGCAGCTTTATGACAGGGGGCTCTGGAAACACCATATATTTT.

The rearrangement uses TRBV5-1 and TRBJ2-7; D is perhaps TRBD1 (5 bases). This CDR3 contains 11 residues. V lost 0 bases and J 11 bases, leaving 9 bases between the germline ends. Per the germline V gene, CDR1 is SGHRS and CDR2 is YFSETQ. This chain's CDR3 is CASSLEGVEYF. The CDR3 DNA is TGCGCCAGCAGCTTGGAAGGGGTGGAGTACTTC.

In this sample, this clone turned up a few times. The chain joins TRBV7-2 to TRBJ1-4, with 9 bases aligning to TRBD1. The germline V gene encodes CDR1 SGHTA and CDR2 FQGNSA. With 4 bases clipped from V and 8 bases from J, the junction kept 8 bases outside the gene matches. This CDR3 spans 15 amino acids. CDR3 sequence reads: CASSSSGTGREKLFF. DNA for the CDR3: TGTGCCAGCAGCTCATCCGGGACAGGGCGGGAAAAACTGTTTTTT.

In DNA form, the CDR3 reads TGTGCCTGGAGTGCGAGTGGGGGTCTGGGCAATCAGCCCCAGCATTTT. Translated: CAWSASGGLGNQPQHF. The chain has TRBV30 and TRBJ1-5, with D possibly TRBD1 on 5 matching bases. CDR3 length equals 16 residues. Germline CDR1 reads GTSNPN; CDR2 reads SVGIG (reference sequence). Deletions cut 1 base from V and 2 bases from J, with 15 bases between.

CDR3 protein: CASRRGLTNTGELFF. Written as DNA, the CDR3 is TGTGCCAGCAGGAGGGGACTTACGAACACCGGGGAGCTGTTTTTT. V usage is TRBV6-5 and J usage is TRBJ2-2; weak D call: TRBD2 (6 bases). CDR1 is MNHEY, CDR2 SVGAGI, per germline. V lost 6 bases and J 0 bases, leaving 11 bases between the germline ends. The CDR3 loop spans 15 amino acids.

This chain uses TRBV5-1 with TRBJ2-2; D is unclear. The germline V gene encodes CDR1 SGHRS and CDR2 YFSETQ. Trimming took off 4 bases at V and 8 bases at J, with 21 bases between the two ends. The CDR3 consists of 16 residues. The CDR3 bases are TGCGCCAGCAGCGCGACACTCGACATTGGGTTTGGGGAGCTGTTTTTT. Translated, it gives CASSATLDIGFGELFF.

The table lists this clone with a few counts. This chain links TRBV4-1 with TRBJ2-7, with a possible D match to TRBD1 (6 bases). The V end lost 0 bases, the J end lost 4 bases, and 16 bases lay between the germline ends. Germline-derived CDR1 and CDR2 are MGHRA and YSYEKL. The CDR3 runs 16 residues. CDR3 sequence: CASSQDGQSFTYEQYF. The CDR3 DNA sequence: TGCGCCAGCAGCCAAGACGGACAGTCATTCACTTACGAGCAGTACTTC.